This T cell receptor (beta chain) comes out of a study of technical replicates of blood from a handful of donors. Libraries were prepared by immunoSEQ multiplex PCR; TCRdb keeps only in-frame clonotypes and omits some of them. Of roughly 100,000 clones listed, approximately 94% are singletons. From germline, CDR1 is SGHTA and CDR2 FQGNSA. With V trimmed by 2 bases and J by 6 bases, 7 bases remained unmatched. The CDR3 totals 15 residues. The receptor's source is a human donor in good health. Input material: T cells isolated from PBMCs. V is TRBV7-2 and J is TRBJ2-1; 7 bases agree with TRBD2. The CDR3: CASSLFGLAVNEQFF. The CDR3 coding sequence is TGTGCCAGCAGCTTATTCGGGCTAGCGGTCAATGAGCAGTTCTTC.